This TCR beta chain stems from a study of monozygotic twins with inflammatory bowel disease. Regarding this clonotype: As yet, its antigen is unknown.

The CDR3 loop spans 15 amino acids. The germline V gene encodes CDR1 LGHNA and CDR2 YSLEER. Study observations and caveats: Healthy co-twins showed greater TCRbeta diversity (inverse Simpson) than IBD patients.

TCRdb reprocessed the 5' RACE reads, with one entry per CDR3 protein and no DNA. The specimen's table records 300,000 to 400,000 distinct CDR3 sequences. The source material was blood. This chain joins TRBV4-3 and TRBJ2-2; the TCRdb call, TRBD2, lacks DNA for checking. The source is a human donor with ulcerative colitis or Crohn's disease, or a healthy co-twin of an affected twin (not recorded which). The CDR3 is CASSQNSGGVGELFF.